Listed below are T cell receptor beta chains from one sample, sequenced in a study of T cells in Graves' hyperthyroidism and ophthalmopathy. TCRdb itself ran the multiplex PCR reads through MiXCR, one entry per CDR3 protein. Among a few hundred thousand distinct CDR3 sequences, approximately 44% were seen once, and the ten largest hold under 20%. Sequenced: peripheral blood or thyroid tissue (not recorded which). The receptors come from an adult woman with Graves' disease, either hyperthyroidism or ophthalmopathy (not recorded which). Each CDR3 is given without its conserved first and last residue. Fields, in order: V gene, J gene, CDR3 protein.

v_call: TRBV11-2; j_call: TRBJ2-7; cdr3_aa: ASSLEQVASRAYEQY
v_call: TRBV11-3; j_call: TRBJ2-5; cdr3_aa: ASSLDRGSWSQY
v_call: TRBV6-2/TRBV6-3; j_call: TRBJ2-7; cdr3_aa: ASSYADGYFTEQY
v_call: TRBV24-1; j_call: TRBJ2-5; cdr3_aa: ATSDFAGARETQY
v_call: TRBV7-2; j_call: TRBJ2-7; cdr3_aa: ASREALAGLSYEQY
v_call: TRBV15; j_call: TRBJ1-1; cdr3_aa: ATSRESFVGTNTEAF
v_call: TRBV6-5; j_call: TRBJ1-1; cdr3_aa: ASSRHSGGAGTEAF
v_call: TRBV5-1; j_call: TRBJ1-1; cdr3_aa: ASSVDRNYNEAF
v_call: TRBV12-3/TRBV12-4; j_call: TRBJ2-7; cdr3_aa: ASSSGDSSYEQY
v_call: TRBV20-1; j_call: TRBJ2-2; cdr3_aa: SARDDRTGELF
v_call: TRBV2; j_call: TRBJ2-5; cdr3_aa: ASKAGGPKQETQY
v_call: TRBV7-9; j_call: TRBJ1-2; cdr3_aa: ASSQQRDSSTNYGYT
v_call: TRBV7-6; j_call: TRBJ2-7; cdr3_aa: ASSPSINEQY
v_call: TRBV20-1; j_call: TRBJ2-2; cdr3_aa: SARRGLLSGRATGELF
v_call: TRBV20-1; j_call: TRBJ1-5; cdr3_aa: SARVTGHNQPQH
v_call: TRBV5-1; j_call: TRBJ1-6; cdr3_aa: ASRQDIKETALH
v_call: TRBV6-1; j_call: TRBJ1-2; cdr3_aa: ASRVDGREGYT
v_call: TRBV5-1; j_call: TRBJ1-5; cdr3_aa: ASSLEGTGGDQPQH
v_call: TRBV7-3; j_call: TRBJ2-3; cdr3_aa: ASSLLGPVTDTQY
v_call: TRBV25-1; j_call: TRBJ1-5; cdr3_aa: ASSIVGGTNQPQH
v_call: TRBV20-1; j_call: TRBJ1-2; cdr3_aa: SAFSTGGVGYT
v_call: TRBV10-3; j_call: TRBJ2-7; cdr3_aa: AISDVRGYGYEQY
v_call: TRBV28; j_call: TRBJ1-4; cdr3_aa: ASRQGARKLF
v_call: TRBV27; j_call: TRBJ1-3; cdr3_aa: ASSSNGNTIY
v_call: TRBV11-2; j_call: TRBJ2-2; cdr3_aa: ASSPRRGLYYTGELF
v_call: TRBV5-1; j_call: TRBJ1-1; cdr3_aa: ASSFGLGWRENTEAF
v_call: TRBV7-6; j_call: TRBJ2-7; cdr3_aa: ASSLGPNYEQY
v_call: TRBV7-8; j_call: TRBJ1-1; cdr3_aa: ASSPTLNTEAF
v_call: TRBV5-5; j_call: TRBJ2-7; cdr3_aa: ASRAGGGQKTYEQY
v_call: TRBV19; j_call: TRBJ1-1; cdr3_aa: ASSIQGSIAEAF